This TCR beta chain was retrieved from a study of OX40 agonist ivuxolimab in advanced cancers. Study summary: Patient treatment consisted of intravenous ivuxolimab administration every 2 weeks at 0.01 to 10 mg/kg. Study-level results: CD4+ T cells averaged fewer expanded clones than CD8+ T cells. Clonal expansion was seen in CD4+ and CD8+ blood T cells by week 6 at 0.1 to 3.0 mg/kg.

V lost 4 bases, J lost 2 bases, and 7 bases lay in between. Germline values: CDR1 SQVTM, CDR2 ANQGSEA. The CDR3 has 12 amino acids. Comments on this clone: As yet, its antigen is unknown.

Sequenced by immunoSEQ multiplex PCR; TCRdb stores in-frame clones only, minus some. This table holds some 66,000 clones, more than 65% found once. Sequences were derived from CD4+ or CD8+ T cells sorted from blood, sampled in a trial of the OX40 agonist ivuxolimab. The genes are TRBV29-1 and TRBJ2-3; D gene ambiguous. This clonotype was sampled from an adult with an advanced solid tumor such as melanoma, head and neck, liver or kidney cancer. The CDR3: CSVASLTDTQYF. DNA for the CDR3: TGCAGCGTTGCATCTCTCACAGATACGCAGTATTTT.